The TCR beta chain under discussion was sequenced for a study of regulatory T cells in long-lasting Graves disease. The V end was cut by 3 bases, the J end by 3 bases, with 7 bases between. The CDR3 contains 12 residues. Germline loops: CDR1 DFQATT, CDR2 SNEGSKA (reference sequence). About this clonotype itself: Its matching antigen is unknown.

Points from the study as a whole: Persistent disease preferred TRBV28, TRBJ1-2 and TRBJ2-5.

For TCR beta, libraries came from iRepertoire HTBI primers and Arm-PCR of CDR3 regions. TCRdb reanalysed the multiplex PCR reads using MiXCR and keeps one entry per CDR3 protein. The data show approximately 440,000 distinct CDR3 sequences, with around 15% seen just once and about 12% held by the top ten. Indicated time point: newly diagnosed GD, antithyroid drugs for less than 3 months. PBMCs were the source of the RNA used for TCR sequencing. In addition, the sample was reused for a study of T cells in Graves' hyperthyroidism and ophthalmopathy. As that study records: Stable hyperthyroidism: no ophthalmopathy progression over 18 months of follow-up. Initially, a first-round RT-PCR of the TCR CDR3 employed the HTBI primer set. Most clonotypes expanded in thyroid above 0.001 were likewise present in blood.

The receptor was isolated from a man in his forties with Graves disease. Specimen: peripheral blood mononuclear cells (PBMCs), collected at new diagnosis, from a patient treated with antithyroid drugs. The V gene is TRBV20-1, the J gene TRBJ2-3, with D possibly being TRBD2 (5 bases). The CDR3 DNA reads as TGCAGTGCTAGCGGGGAGACAGATACGCAGTATTTT. Translation gives CSASGETDTQYF.